The 31 T cell receptor beta chains below come from one sample, sequenced in a study of response to subunit inactivated influenza vaccine. TCRdb re-analysed the RT-PCR reads in MiXCR, keeping a single row per CDR3 protein. The sample contains 450,000 to 600,000 distinct CDR3 sequences, 7.2% of which appear only once. The sequences come from PBMCs from blood, collected about 24 months after vaccination. The receptor source for this set is a man between 50 and 75 years old who received an inactivated influenza vaccine.

The chain carries TRBV3-1 and TRBJ1-1; 8 bases agree with TRBD1. The ends lost 6 bases at V and 3 bases at J; junction bases unmatched: 3. The V gene's germline CDR1 is LGHDT and CDR2 YNNKEL (reference sequence). This CDR3 region has 13 residues. CDR3 residues: CASRLTGDTEAFF. DNA of the CDR3: TGTGCCAGCAGATTGACAGGGGACACTGAAGCTTTCTTT.

The sample holds a few counts of this clonotype. J is TRBJ2-3 and V is TRBV6-5; TRBD1 matches 8 bases. The V segment lost 6 bases and the J segment 0 bases; nucleotides outside the gene matches: 8. This CDR3 is built from 16 residues. Germline CDR1 reads MNHEY; CDR2 reads SVGAGI. The CDR3 loop reads CASRPRQGRSTDTQYF. The CDR3 DNA is TGTGCCAGCAGACCCCGACAGGGGCGTAGCACAGATACGCAGTATTTT.

This clonotype showed up many times. The V call is TRBV9, the J call TRBJ2-4; no clear D. The V end lost 0 bases, the J end lost 4 bases, and 8 bases lay between the germline ends. This CDR3 region has 14 residues. Per germline, CDR1 SGDLS and CDR2 YYNGEE. CDR3 nucleotides: TGTGCCAGCAGCGTAGACGCAGGTAAAAACATTCAGTACTTC. Protein sequence: CASSVDAGKNIQYF.

This clonotype showed up just a few times. The chain employs TRBV20-1 and TRBJ2-7; D is unresolved. CDR1 and CDR2 from the germline V gene are DFQATT and SNEGSKA (reference sequence). Between the trimmed V and J ends, which lost 0 bases and 1 base, there was a span of 7 bases. The CDR3 runs to 13 residues. The CDR3 DNA follows: TGCAGTGCTAGAGATGGGGAATCCTACGAGCAGTACTTC. It encodes CSARDGESYEQYF.

This clonotype was counted ten times or more. J is TRBJ1-2 and V is TRBV7-8; a possible D gene is TRBD1 (6 bases). The germline CDR1 and CDR2 sequences are SGHVS and FQNEAQ. The CDR3 covers 15 residues. Trimming took off 5 bases at V and 3 bases at J, with 16 bases between the two ends. CDR3 in amino acids: CASSTLRDTYYGYTF. The CDR3 nucleotides are TGTGCCAGCAGCACGTTACGGGACACTTACTATGGCTACACCTTC.

J is TRBJ1-5 and V is TRBV7-8, with 7 bases that match TRBD1. This CDR3 has 16 residues. Germline CDR1 reads SGHVS; CDR2 reads FQNEAQ. With V trimmed by 5 bases and J by 0 bases, 7 bases remained unmatched. The CDR3 DNA reads as TGTGCCAGCAGCCCCGGGACAGCGTATAGCAATCAGCCCCAGCATTTT. Its protein is CASSPGTAYSNQPQHF.

This clonotype was counted between two and nine times. The chain joins TRBV20-1 to TRBJ2-7; 7 nucleotides align to TRBD2. Trimming removed 2 bases from V and 6 bases from J; junction bases left unmatched: 10. The CDR3 totals 14 residues. Germline V gene data show CDR1 as DFQATT and CDR2 as SNEGSKA (reference sequence). This CDR3 reads CSARYGGGPPEQYF. The DNA for the CDR3 is TGCAGTGCTAGATACGGCGGGGGACCTCCCGAGCAGTACTTC.

This clonotype has at least ten counts. V usage is TRBV20-1 and J usage is TRBJ2-1, with no clear D. Trimming stripped 6 bases from V and 4 bases from J, with 7 bases between. The CDR3 length is 11 residues. CDR1 and CDR2 from the germline V gene are DFQATT and SNEGSKA (reference sequence). The CDR3 reads CSANLYNEQFF. The CDR3 DNA reads as TGCAGTGCAAACCTTTACAATGAGCAGTTCTTC.

About this clonotype itself: The conserved closing phenylalanine or tryptophan is absent in this CDR3, likely reflecting a read error. The chain combines TRBV12-3 or TRBV12-4 with TRBJ1-5; 7 nucleotides line up with TRBD1. V gave up 6 bases and J gave up 0 bases; unmatched junction bases: 5. The CDR3 has 15 residues. CDR3 DNA sequence: TGTGCCAGCAGCCGTACAGGGGATAGCAATCAGCCCCAGCATTCT. Amino acid sequence: CASSRTGDSNQPQHS.

Many counts were recorded for this clonotype. The gene calls are TRBV19 and TRBJ2-1; 15 nucleotides line up with TRBD2. CDR1 is LNHDA and CDR2 is SQIVND in the germline V gene (reference sequence). Unmatched junction bases numbered 7, after V lost 5 bases and J lost 2 bases. The CDR3 totals 18 residues. The CDR3 spells CASSPGLAGGRTYNEQFF. CDR3 coding DNA: TGTGCCAGTAGTCCAGGACTAGCGGGAGGGAGGACCTACAATGAGCAGTTCTTC.

This clonotype was detected ten times or more. This sequence joins TRBV5-6 and TRBJ2-3; 13 bases are a match to TRBD2. The CDR3 extends over 16 amino acids. V was clipped by 7 bases and J by 5 bases; unmatched bases: 10. Germline V gene lookup returns CDR1 SGHDT and CDR2 YYEEEE. The CDR3 loop reads CASAPGLAGFGDTQYF. The CDR3 DNA sequence: TGTGCCAGCGCACCGGGACTAGCGGGGTTCGGAGATACGCAGTATTTT.

The chain uses TRBV18 and TRBJ1-1, with a possible D match to TRBD1 (5 bases). Trimming pared 2 bases from V and 0 bases from J, leaving 10 bases between. The V gene's germline CDR1 is KGHSH and CDR2 LQKENI. The CDR3 consists of 15 residues. The CDR3 reads CASSPEAGMNTEAFF. The CDR3, as DNA: TGTGCCAGCTCACCAGAGGCAGGGATGAACACTGAAGCTTTCTTT.

This clonotype was picked up a small number of times. The chain recombines TRBV28 with TRBJ2-1, with TRBD2 identical over 12 bases. V shed 6 bases and J 4 bases; nucleotides not matched to a gene: 4. There are 15 residues in the CDR3. The germline CDR1 and CDR2 sequences are MDHEN and SYDVKM. The CDR3 bases are TGTGCCAGCAGGAGGGGACTAGCGGGTTACAATGAGCAGTTCTTC. Translating it yields CASRRGLAGYNEQFF.

The chain couples TRBV6-1 to TRBJ1-2, with 9 nucleotides matching TRBD1. J gave up 8 bases and V 2 bases, and 6 bases lay outside the gene matches. CDR1 MNHNS and CDR2 SASEGT come from the germline V gene. This CDR3 contains 14 residues. DNA of the CDR3: TGTGCCAGCAGTGAAAACAGGGGGCGCGAAGGCTACACCTTC. Its protein is CASSENRGREGYTF.

The V call is TRBV11-2, the J call TRBJ2-1, with 7 bases matching TRBD2. V shed 6 bases, J shed 8 bases, and the junction held 13 bases outside the gene matches. The CDR3 extends over 15 amino acids. Germline V CDR1 and CDR2: SGHAT, FQNNGV. The CDR3 sequence is CASSRGLVFRDEQFF. The CDR3 DNA is TGTGCCAGCAGTAGAGGACTAGTGTTTCGGGATGAGCAGTTCTTC.

This clonotype has ten or more counts. The V gene is TRBV28, the J gene TRBJ2-3; 10 bases are a match to TRBD2. With 5 bases clipped from V and 5 bases from J, the junction kept 13 bases outside the gene matches. Germline loops: CDR1 MDHEN, CDR2 SYDVKM. The CDR3 covers 17 residues. In DNA form, the CDR3 reads TGTGCCAGCAGTGGGTTAGCGGGAGGATGGCGCCAAGATACGCAGTATTTT. It specifies CASSGLAGGWRQDTQYF.

The table lists this clonotype with a few counts. This rearrangement joins TRBV15 to TRBJ2-3, with D possibly called TRBD1 or TRBD2 (6 bases each). Trimming pared 0 bases from V and 6 bases from J, leaving 13 bases between. Germline CDR1 LNHNV, CDR2 YYDKDF (reference sequence). The CDR3 sequence is 15 residues long. The CDR3 loop reads CATSRDRRGGDTQYF. Here the CDR3 DNA reads TGTGCCACCAGCAGAGATCGGAGAGGGGGGGATACGCAGTATTTT.

In this sample, this clonotype turned up a few times. This chain uses TRBV11-2 with TRBJ2-7, with D perhaps TRBD1 (5 bases). This CDR3 is built from 19 residues. V was pared by 6 bases and J by 5 bases, with 32 bases between. Germline CDR1 is SGHAT and CDR2 is FQNNGV. As DNA, the CDR3 is TGTGCCAGCAGTCCTAAGGGGCAGAGTATCCTACGTGGGTCCCACGAGCAGTACTTC. Its translation: CASSPKGQSILRGSHEQYF.

CDR3 bases: TGTGCCAGCAGTTTATCAGGGGGCTTCAGGGAGCAGTACTTC. Translation: CASSLSGGFREQYF. The rearrangement uses TRBV28 and TRBJ2-7, with 8 bases identical to TRBD1. Germline CDR1 reads MDHEN; CDR2 reads SYDVKM. The V gene end was trimmed by 1 base and the J gene end by 7 bases; junction bases not matched to a gene: 6. The CDR3 loop spans 14 amino acids.

The V call is TRBV7-9, the J call TRBJ1-5; weak D call: TRBD1 (5 bases). Germline V gene data show CDR1 as SEHNR and CDR2 as FQNEAQ (reference sequence). This CDR3 has 15 amino acids. V lost 3 bases to trimming and J lost 4 bases, with 13 bases between them. In DNA, the CDR3 is TGTGCCAGCAGCTTTAAGGGACCCGGGAATCAGCCCCAGCATTTT. It yields the protein CASSFKGPGNQPQHF.

This clonotype was found a few times. The V gene is TRBV10-3, the J gene TRBJ2-3; D unclear. V lost 7 bases and J 2 bases, leaving 7 bases between the germline ends. Germline assignment: CDR1 ENHRY and CDR2 SYGVKD. The CDR3 is 12 amino acids. CDR3 bases: TGTGCCATCAAAGACCCCACAGATACGCAGTATTTT. As protein: CAIKDPTDTQYF.

The rearrangement uses TRBV18 and TRBJ2-3; weak D call: TRBD2 (5 bases). Germline CDR1 reads KGHSH; CDR2 reads LQKENI. V lost 0 bases and J 7 bases, leaving 11 bases between the germline ends. This CDR3 has 14 amino acids. This CDR3 reads CASSPPSGLYTQYF. The CDR3 nucleotides read TGTGCCAGCTCACCACCCTCGGGATTGTATACGCAGTATTTT.

This clonotype was seen many times. This CDR3 is CSAYFGQVSYNEQFF. CDR3 in DNA: TGCAGTGCCTATTTCGGACAAGTCTCCTACAATGAGCAGTTCTTC. The chain links TRBV20-1 to TRBJ2-1; D might be TRBD1 (5 bases). Germline V gene data show CDR1 as DFQATT and CDR2 as SNEGSKA (reference sequence). Trimming stripped 6 bases from V and 0 bases from J, with 15 bases between. The CDR3 length is 15 residues.

This sequence joins TRBV20-1 and TRBJ2-5, with no clear D. Trimming took 6 bases from V and 5 from J, leaving 19 bases between them. The CDR3 runs 14 residues. Germline loops: CDR1 DFQATT, CDR2 SNEGSKA (reference sequence). CDR3 residues: CSARRLQLKETQYF. The CDR3, as DNA: TGCAGTGCCAGGCGGCTTCAACTGAAGGAGACCCAGTACTTC.

The sample holds many counts of this clonotype. V gene TRBV20-1 combines with J gene TRBJ1-2; TRBD1 matches at 7 bases. Germline V gene lookup returns CDR1 DFQATT and CDR2 SNEGSKA (reference sequence). The CDR3 sequence is 14 residues long. The trim removed 0 bases at V and 5 bases at J, leaving 6 bases unmatched. The CDR3: CSARDPRDSYGYTF. CDR3 nucleotides: TGCAGTGCTAGAGATCCCCGGGACAGTTATGGCTACACCTTC.

In its sample, this clonotype was seen a few times. The V gene is TRBV6-2 or TRBV6-3, the J gene TRBJ1-1; a possible D gene is TRBD1 (5 bases). This CDR3 comprises 13 residues. Germline V gene data show CDR1 as MNHEY and CDR2 as SVGEGT. Trimming left V 7 bases short and J 5 bases short, with 14 bases between. The CDR3 sequence is CASTQGGVTEAFF. DNA of the CDR3: TGTGCCAGCACCCAGGGTGGGGTTACTGAAGCTTTCTTT.

This clonotype showed up many times. The chain recombines TRBV20-1 with TRBJ2-1; tentatively, D is TRBD1 (6 bases). CDR3 length: 15 residues. The germline V gene encodes CDR1 DFQATT and CDR2 SNEGSKA (reference sequence). Trimming shortened V by 0 bases and J by 9 bases, and 18 bases separated the two germline ends. CDR3 amino acids: CSARETGKGRPEQFF. The CDR3 DNA is TGCAGTGCTAGAGAAACAGGGAAGGGCCGTCCTGAGCAGTTCTTC.

This chain uses TRBV7-2 with TRBJ2-1; 12 bases map to TRBD2. Germline V lookup: CDR1 SGHTA, CDR2 FQGNSA. The CDR3 spans 14 residues. J gave up 8 bases and V 5 bases, and 4 bases lay outside the gene matches. CDR3 protein: CASSPTSGSYEQFF. Written as DNA, the CDR3 is TGTGCCAGCAGCCCGACTAGCGGGAGCTATGAGCAGTTCTTC.

The chain employs TRBV29-1 and TRBJ2-5; tentative D call: TRBD1 (5 bases). This CDR3 is built from 13 residues. V lost 4 bases and J 5 bases, leaving 14 bases between the germline ends. CDR1 is SQVTM and CDR2 is ANQGSEA in the germline V gene. The CDR3 reads CSVAGRVGETQYF. In DNA, the CDR3 is TGCAGCGTTGCTGGCAGGGTAGGGGAGACCCAGTACTTC. Full variable domain (rest looked up from reference TRBV29-1 and TRBJ2-5): SAVISQKPSRDICQRGTSLTIQCQVDSQVTMMFWYRQQPGQSLTLIATANQGSEATYESGFVIDKFPISRPNLTFSTLTVSNMSPEDSSIYLCSVAGRVGETQYFGPGTRLLVL.

This clonotype was observed a few times. A read error may account for a junction end that differs from germline. The V call is TRBV9, the J call TRBJ2-1; 10 positions agree with TRBD2. Per germline, CDR1 SGDLS and CDR2 YYNGEE. The CDR3 is 15 residues long. CDR3 DNA sequence: TGTGCCAGCAGCGCAACTAGCGGGGACTACGATGAGCAGTTCTTC. Its translation: CASSATSGDYDEQFF. The whole variable domain, filled in from reference TRBV9 and TRBJ2-1, reads DSGVTQTPKHLITATGQRVTLRCSPRSGDLSVYWYQQSLDQGLQFLIQYYNGEERAKGNILERFSAQQFPDLHSELNLSSLELGDSALYFCASSATSGDYDEQFFGPGTRLTVL.

This clonotype was detected only a few times. J is TRBJ2-1 and V is TRBV7-9; tentative D call: TRBD2 (5 bases). This CDR3 spans 15 amino acids. Germline assignment: CDR1 SEHNR and CDR2 FQNEAQ (reference sequence). Trimming stripped 5 bases from V and 5 bases from J, with 16 bases between. In DNA, the CDR3 is TGTGCCAGCAGCCCCGCCAGCGGAGACCACAATGAGCAGTTCTTC. It encodes CASSPASGDHNEQFF.